This is a list of T cell receptor beta chains from one sample in a study of blood T cell repertoires in COVID-19. Method: immunoSEQ multiplex PCR; TCRdb's copy keeps in-frame clones and lacks some. Here the sample spans 130,000 to 150,000 clones, approximately 86% being singletons. Input material: peripheral blood. These receptors originate from a man between 70 and 80 years old with acute or convalescent COVID-19. Each CDR3 is given with its conserved first and last residue. Fields, in order: J gene, D gene, V gene, clone size, CDR3 protein, CDR3 DNA. The D gene is left open where the match is weak. Size tells how often a clone was seen (once, few, many) or the class of an expanded clone, and some rows leave it out.

>TRBJ1-5|TRBD1|TRBV6-2/TRBV6-3|.
CASSRSDRGGNQPQHF
TGTGCCAGCAGCCGATCCGACAGGGGTGGCAATCAGCCCCAGCATTTT
>TRBJ2-2|TRBD1|TRBV5-5|.
CASSLRDRGRGTGELFF
TGTGCCAGCAGCTTGAGGGACAGGGGGCGAGGCACCGGGGAGCTGTTTTTT
>TRBJ2-7|.|TRBV9|.
CASSVTPAHEQYF
TGTGCCAGCAGCGTAACTCCCGCCCACGAGCAGTACTTC
>TRBJ1-2|.|TRBV3-1/TRBV3-2|.
CASSRTDYGYTF
TGTGCCAGCAGCCGTACAGATTATGGCTACACCTTC
>TRBJ2-5|TRBD2|TRBV30|.
CAWSVAGGRRETQYF
TGTGCCTGGAGTGTAGCGGGGGGCCGTCGAGAGACCCAGTACTTC
>TRBJ2-1|TRBD1|TRBV5-5|once
CASSSPGQGSYNEQFF
TGTGCCAGCAGCTCGCCGGGACAGGGTTCTTACAATGAGCAGTTCTTC
>TRBJ1-1|.|TRBV5-1|.
CASSRTGRTEAFF
TGCGCCAGCAGCAGAACAGGGCGTACTGAAGCTTTCTTT
>TRBJ1-2|.|TRBV19|.
CASSIAGNTNYGYTF
TGTGCCAGTAGTATAGCAGGGAACACTAACTATGGCTACACCTTC
>TRBJ1-4|.|TRBV18|.
CASSPAAGEKEKLFF
TGTGCCAGCTCACCAGCGGCAGGGGAAAAGGAAAAACTGTTTTTT
>TRBJ2-1|.|TRBV4-2|.
CASSQNEGLGVSYNEQFF
TGTGCCAGCAGCCAAAACGAGGGACTGGGTGTTTCCTACAATGAGCAGTTCTTC
>TRBJ1-1|.|TRBV19|.
CASSILREGRTEAFF
TGTGCCAGTAGTATCCTTAGAGAGGGCAGGACTGAAGCTTTCTTT
>TRBJ2-1|TRBD1|TRBV7-2|.
CASSLAPGGSSYNEQFF
TGTGCCAGCAGCTTAGCGCCAGGGGGTAGCTCCTACAATGAGCAGTTCTTC
>TRBJ2-1|.|TRBV6-2/TRBV6-3|.
CASSSLGGKYNEQFF
TGTGCCAGCAGTTCTCTTGGCGGGAAGTACAATGAGCAGTTCTTC
>TRBJ2-5|TRBD2|TRBV7-8|.
CASSLGQLAGWQETQYF
TGTGCCAGCAGCTTAGGGCAACTAGCGGGGTGGCAAGAGACCCAGTACTTC